This entry describes one T cell receptor beta chain. This sample stems from a study of blood T cell repertoires in COVID-19. About the research overall: Sources were T cells, B-cell-depleted T cells, or PBMCs; the material itself was cDNA or gDNA.

The germline CDR1 and CDR2 sequences are LNHNV and YYDKDF (reference sequence). The CDR3 consists of 15 residues. J was trimmed by 3 bases and V by 2 bases; bases with no gene match: 4. This study enrolled people aged about 18 to 90 from about two dozen US geographic areas. Sequenced by immunoSEQ multiplex PCR; TCRdb stores in-frame clones only, minus some. The sample shows 330,000 or so clones, more than 90% of them seen only once. This rearrangement joins TRBV15 to TRBJ2-1; 7 bases are a match to TRBD2. Sample: PBMCs or T cells enriched from blood (not recorded which). The clonotype was recovered from a woman under 40 who had recovered from COVID-19. CDR3 nucleotides: TGTGCCACCAGCAGACGACTAGCTAACTACAATGAGCAGTTCTTC. Protein: CATSRRLANYNEQFF.